A single sample gave rise to the 10 T cell receptor beta chains below, sequenced in a study of blood T cell repertoires in COVID-19. Data came from immunoSEQ multiplex PCR; TCRdb stores just in-frame clones and leaves some out. The repertoire consists of more than 250,000 clones, with about 87% occurring once and the leading ten covering 1.6%. Specimen: peripheral blood. The source of these receptors is a woman younger than 45 with COVID-19, enrolled during active disease.

The chain employs TRBV5-8 and TRBJ2-2; D may be TRBD2 (5 bases). The CDR3 runs to 14 residues. Germline V gene lookup returns CDR1 SGHTS and CDR2 YDEGEE. Trimming took off 7 bases at V and 0 bases at J, with 10 bases between the two ends. The CDR3 DNA is TGTGCCAGCTCCTCGAGGGCGAACACCGGGGAGCTGTTTTTT. Encoded protein: CASSSRANTGELFF.

V usage is TRBV19 and J usage is TRBJ1-5; 7 nucleotides line up with TRBD1. This CDR3 is built from 18 residues. In germline, CDR1 is LNHDA, CDR2 SQIVND (reference sequence). V was clipped by 0 bases and J by 5 bases; unmatched bases: 13. CDR3 bases: TGTGCCAGTAGTATAGACCTCAGACGACAGGGACATCATCAGCCCCAGCATTTT. Translating gives CASSIDLRRQGHHQPQHF.

CDR3 protein: CASSDEGRGDEKLFF. As DNA, the CDR3 is TGTGCCAGCAGTGACGAGGGGAGGGGCGATGAAAAACTGTTTTTT. This chain links TRBV28 with TRBJ1-4; possible D gene TRBD1, 5 bases. With 5 bases removed from V and 6 bases from J, the gap between germline ends came to 16 bases. The CDR3 is made up of 15 amino acids. CDR1 and CDR2 (germline): MDHEN, SYDVKM.

In this sample, this clone turned up a few times. The rearrangement joins TRBV7-2 to TRBJ2-1; D ambiguous. The CDR3 sequence is 15 residues long. Germline V lookup: CDR1 SGHTA, CDR2 FQGNSA. Deletions cut 1 base from V and 0 bases from J, with 7 bases between. The CDR3 coding sequence is TGTGCCAGCAGCTTAGAAATCAGCTCCTACAATGAGCAGTTCTTC. Translating gives CASSLEISSYNEQFF. Variable domain in full (rest from reference TRBV7-2 and TRBJ2-1): GAGVSQSPSNKVTEKGKDVELRCDPISGHTALYWYRQSLGQGLEFLIYFQGNSAPDKSGLPSDRFSAERTGGSVSTLTIQRTQQEDSAVYLCASSLEISSYNEQFFGPGTRLTVL.

This chain joins TRBV18 and TRBJ1-1; 8 bases map to TRBD1. Looked up from germline, CDR1 is KGHSH and CDR2 is LQKENI. CDR3 length equals 16 residues. The V segment lost 3 bases and the J segment 11 bases; nucleotides outside the gene matches: 17. CDR3 sequence: CASSPEGTGMGPGAFF. DNA of the CDR3: TGTGCCAGCTCACCGGAAGGGACAGGAATGGGCCCGGGCGCTTTCTTT.

The chain joins TRBV5-6 to TRBJ1-4, with D perhaps matching TRBD1 (6 bases). The ends were cut back, 5 bases at V and 0 bases at J, with 14 bases in the middle. The CDR3 covers 16 residues. Per germline, CDR1 SGHDT and CDR2 YYEEEE. The CDR3 nucleotides are TGTGCCAGCAGTCGACTTGGGGACACAACTAATGAAAAACTGTTTTTT. Its translation is CASSRLGDTTNEKLFF.

This chain connects TRBV2 to TRBJ1-1, with 7 bases that match TRBD1. CDR3 length equals 14 residues. The germline V gene has CDR1 SNHLY and CDR2 FYNNEI. V trimming: 6 bases; J trimming: 1 base; junction bases outside the gene matches: 5. The CDR3 protein is CASRSGTANTEAFF. CDR3 in DNA: TGTGCCAGCAGATCCGGGACAGCGAACACTGAAGCTTTCTTT. The full variable domain, completed using reference TRBV2 and TRBJ1-1, is EPEVTQTPSHQVTQMGQEVILRCVPISNHLYFYWYRQILGQKVEFLVSFYNNEISEKSEIFDDQFSVERPDGSNFTLKIRSTKLEDSAMYFCASRSGTANTEAFFGQGTRLTVV.

The chain recombines TRBV12-3 or TRBV12-4 with TRBJ2-7; perhaps TRBD2 as D (5 bases). V lost 7 bases and J 3 bases, leaving 13 bases between the germline ends. CDR3 length: 13 residues. Here the CDR3 reads CASNRGSGYEQYF. The CDR3 coding sequence is TGTGCCAGCAATCGGGGATCGGGCTACGAGCAGTACTTC.

The rearrangement links TRBV10-3 to TRBJ1-2; weak D call: TRBD1 (5 bases). This CDR3 has 14 amino acids. V lost 0 bases and J lost 5, with 10 bases in between. Per the germline V gene, CDR1 is ENHRY and CDR2 is SYGVKD. In DNA form, the CDR3 reads TGTGCCATCAGTGAGTCTACAGGCTATTATGGCTACACCTTC. It encodes CAISESTGYYGYTF.

The chain links TRBV4-1 to TRBJ1-1; the match to TRBD1 covers 8 bases. V dropped 3 bases and J dropped 6; count of bases not matched to a gene: 6. Germline V gene lookup returns CDR1 MGHRA and CDR2 YSYEKL. The CDR3 has 14 residues. The CDR3, as DNA: TGCGCCAGCAGCCATGGACAGGGAATTTCTGAAGCTTTCTTT. This gives the protein CASSHGQGISEAFF.